The 15 T cell receptor beta chains below were found in one sample sequenced in a study of T cells in Graves' hyperthyroidism and ophthalmopathy. It was RNA transcripts that yielded the amplified TCR beta CDR3 regions. First-round RT-PCR targeting the TCR CDR3 was performed with the HTBI primer set. TCRdb recomputed calls from the multiplex PCR reads with MiXCR, one row per CDR3 protein. The sample includes about half a million distinct CDR3 sequences, approximately 23% of them seen just once. The specimen was blood. These receptors were taken from a woman in her sixties or seventies with Graves' ophthalmopathy.

The table lists this clonotype with a few counts. The chain links TRBV3-1 to TRBJ1-5, with D maybe TRBD1 (6 bases). Between the trimmed V and J ends, which lost 1 base and 9 bases, there was a span of 19 bases. The CDR3 consists of 16 residues. Germline loops: CDR1 LGHDT, CDR2 YNNKEL (reference sequence). CDR3 region: CASSQGITGILGPQHF. For the CDR3, the DNA is TGTGCCAGCAGCCAAGGGATTACAGGGATCCTCGGGCCCCAGCATTTT.

V gene TRBV5-1 combines with J gene TRBJ1-4; TRBD1 might be the D (6 bases). The CDR3 consists of 15 residues. Trimming stripped 0 bases from V and 7 bases from J, with 13 bases between. Germline loops: CDR1 SGHRS, CDR2 YFSETQ. For the CDR3, the DNA is TGCGCCAGCAGCTTGGTTGGGGGCGCGGGTGAAAAACTGTTTTTT. As protein: CASSLVGGAGEKLFF.

About this clonotype: Given a much more abundant clone one base away, this may be a read error. The genes are TRBV28 and TRBJ2-1; no firm D call. Judging by the DNA end, TRBJ2-7 fits better; the J call may be wrong. Per the germline V gene, CDR1 is MDHEN and CDR2 is SYDVKM. The CDR3 consists of 14 residues. The CDR3 bases are TGTGCCAGCAGTCGGTTTCCAACAAACAATGAGCAGTACTTC. It encodes CASSRFPTNNEQYF.

This clonotype was counted ten times or more. The chain couples TRBV2 to TRBJ1-6, with D perhaps TRBD1 (5 bases). The CDR3 covers 16 residues. Germline lookup yields CDR1 SNHLY and CDR2 FYNNEI. Trimming pared 3 bases from V and 8 bases from J, leaving 17 bases between. This chain's CDR3 is CASSDAAGNRDSPLHF. CDR3 in DNA: TGTGCCAGCAGTGACGCGGCAGGGAATAGGGATTCACCCCTCCACTTT.

The chain uses TRBV9 and TRBJ2-5; 12 bases align to TRBD2. After removal of 4 bases from V and 9 bases from J, the junction contained 7 bases not matched to a gene. CDR1 SGDLS and CDR2 YYNGEE come from the germline V gene. The CDR3 covers 14 residues. The CDR3 region has the DNA TGTGCCAGCAGCCGGACTAGCGGGGACACGGCCCAGTACTTC. Protein: CASSRTSGDTAQYF.

The chain has TRBV29-1 and TRBJ2-7, with 9 bases lining up with TRBD2. This CDR3 region has 13 residues. Germline loops: CDR1 SQVTM, CDR2 ANQGSEA. The CDR3 DNA sequence: TGCAGTGGCGGGAGGGGATTTGCCTACGAGCAGTACTTC. Protein sequence: CSGGRGFAYEQYF.

This rearrangement joins TRBV24-1 to TRBJ2-1; TRBD1 matches 9 bases. The germline V gene encodes CDR1 KGHDR and CDR2 SFDVKD. The CDR3 sequence is 13 residues long. Trimming removed 4 bases from V and 12 bases from J; junction bases left unmatched: 6. Here the CDR3 reads CATSEAPTGGQFF. DNA for the CDR3: TGTGCCACCAGTGAAGCCCCGACAGGGGGGCAGTTCTTC.

The chain has TRBV5-1 and TRBJ2-3, with D perhaps TRBD1 (5 bases). V was shortened by 7 bases and J by 2 bases, with 17 bases between the two germline ends. This CDR3 has 15 amino acids. Germline V gene data show CDR1 as SGHRS and CDR2 as YFSETQ. In DNA, the CDR3 is TGCGCCAGCCGAAGGACACCTGGGTACACAGATACGCAGTATTTT. Residues: CASRRTPGYTDTQYF.

This clonotype has at least ten counts. The gene calls are TRBV2 and TRBJ2-3, with D uncertain. CDR1 is SNHLY, CDR2 FYNNEI, per germline. Trimming cost V 5 bases and J 5 bases, with 14 bases left between them. This CDR3 has 14 residues. The CDR3 nucleotides are TGTGCCAGCAGTCAACCCATTAGGATAGATACGCAGTATTTT. It specifies CASSQPIRIDTQYF.

The chain links TRBV5-4 to TRBJ1-2, with a tentative D call TRBD1 (5 bases). Germline V gene data show CDR1 as SGHNT and CDR2 as YYREEE (reference sequence). The CDR3 has 16 amino acids. V was shortened by 2 bases and J by 8 bases, with 22 bases between the two germline ends. CDR3 in amino acids: CASSFRFLSGSDGYTF. CDR3 in DNA: TGTGCCAGCAGCTTTAGGTTTCTTTCAGGGAGTGACGGCTACACCTTC.

This clonotype came up many times. The V and J genes are TRBV7-2 and TRBJ2-3; TRBD2 agrees at 13 bases. The CDR3 sequence is 16 residues long. V lost 4 bases to trimming and J lost 6 bases; unmatched junction nucleotides: 7. From germline, CDR1 is SGHTA and CDR2 FQGNSA. Here the CDR3 DNA reads TGTGCCAGCAGCTCCGGACTAGCGGGAGTTTCGGATACGCAGTATTTT. Translating it yields CASSSGLAGVSDTQYF. Full variable domain (rest looked up from reference TRBV7-2 and TRBJ2-3): GAGVSQSPSNKVTEKGKDVELRCDPISGHTALYWYRQSLGQGLEFLIYFQGNSAPDKSGLPSDRFSAERTGGSVSTLTIQRTQQEDSAVYLCASSSGLAGVSDTQYFGPGTRLTVL.

The chain's CDR3 is CAFLRGASYNEQFF. The DNA for the CDR3 is TGTGCCTTCCTTCGGGGGGCCTCCTACAATGAGCAGTTCTTC. The V gene is TRBV11-3, the J gene TRBJ2-1; tentative D call: TRBD2 (7 bases). Trimming left V 11 bases short and J 0 bases short, with 14 bases between. Germline values: CDR1 SGHNT, CDR2 YENEEA. This CDR3 has 14 residues.

This chain links TRBV18 with TRBJ2-7, with D tentatively TRBD1 or TRBD2 (5 bases each). CDR3 length equals 15 residues. V lost 4 bases and J 3 bases, leaving 16 bases between the germline ends. Germline V lookup: CDR1 KGHSH, CDR2 LQKENI. The CDR3 nucleotides read TGTGCCAGCTCACAGGGACCGGGCTACTACTACGAGCAGTACTTC. Its protein product is CASSQGPGYYYEQYF.

This clonotype has a handful of counts. This chain joins TRBV6-1 and TRBJ2-3, with 12 bases that match TRBD2. CDR1 is MNHNS and CDR2 is SASEGT in the germline V gene. The CDR3 contains 17 residues. V shed 2 bases, J shed 5 bases, and the junction held 8 bases outside the gene matches. In DNA, the CDR3 is TGTGCCAGCAGTGAACTACGACTAGCGGGAGTGGAAGATACGCAGTATTTT. As protein: CASSELRLAGVEDTQYF.

The chain couples TRBV20-1 to TRBJ2-2, with D perhaps TRBD2 (5 bases). The germline V gene encodes CDR1 DFQATT and CDR2 SNEGSKA (reference sequence). Trimming pared 0 bases from V and 4 bases from J, leaving 15 bases between. CDR3 length equals 16 residues. This chain's CDR3 is CSARDWELSSTGELFF. In nucleotides, the CDR3 is TGCAGTGCTAGAGACTGGGAGCTATCGAGCACCGGGGAGCTGTTTTTT.